The clone carrying this T cell receptor (beta chain) was counted a single time. The antigen remains undetermined. This record belongs to a study of beta chain features in type 1 diabetes. Broader study findings: When Type 1 diabetes patients were examined, their TCRB CDR3s proved moderately but significantly shorter in all four CD4+ subsets.

Trimming took 3 bases from V and 0 from J, leaving 8 bases between them. Germline values: CDR1 MGHRA, CDR2 YSYEKL. The CDR3 consists of 15 residues. Expressed TCRB transcripts were sequenced because the entire RNA isolate underwent reverse transcription. Clones were sequenced by immunoSEQ multiplex PCR, and TCRdb holds only the in-frame ones, with some missing. The table shows more than 95,000 clones, with approximately 15% occurring only once. Source material: central memory CD4+ T cells from blood. V usage is TRBV4-1 and J usage is TRBJ1-4, with no clear D. The sequence was collected from a man between 18 and 35 years old with type 1 diabetes. The CDR3 loop is CASSQAISTNEKLFF. The CDR3 coding sequence is TGCGCCAGCAGCCAGGCCATCTCAACTAATGAAAAACTGTTTTTT.